The clone carrying this T cell receptor beta chain has a handful of counts. The entry originates in a study of T-cell memory formation after mild COVID-19. V lost 4 bases, J lost 0 bases, and 6 bases lay in between. Per germline, CDR1 SGHDN and CDR2 FVKESK. This CDR3 is built from 13 residues. Using its own MiXCR run on the 5' RACE reads, TCRdb lists one record per CDR3 protein. The sample includes about 47,000 distinct CDR3 sequences, 8.5% to 10% of them seen just once. The clonotype comes from an adult woman who had mild COVID-19 (a few samples of this study predate the infection). Cell type and time point are not known. Material for sequencing was PBMCs or a T cell subset sorted from them (not recorded which). The chain couples TRBV14 to TRBJ1-1; D might be TRBD1 (5 bases). CDR3 DNA sequence: TGTGCCAGCAGCCGGGGGGTGAACACTGAAGCTTTCTTT. Residues: CASSRGVNTEAFF.